Listed here are 2 T cell receptor beta chains from one sample, sequenced in a study of blood T cell repertoires in COVID-19. This table comes from immunoSEQ multiplex PCR, and its TCRdb copy is limited to in-frame clones, with some not included. The repertoire holds approximately 270,000 clones, just under 90% seen once, with roughly 4.3% in the top ten. The sequenced sample was PBMCs or T cells enriched from blood (not recorded which). These receptors were collected from a woman younger than 45 with acute COVID-19.

The chain employs TRBV28 and TRBJ2-7; 10 bases line up with TRBD1. CDR3 length: 15 residues. Trimming removed 6 bases from V and 0 bases from J; junction bases left unmatched: 5. Germline CDR1 MDHEN, CDR2 SYDVKM. The CDR3 DNA reads as TGTGCCAGCAGACGCGGGACAGGGGTCTCCTACGAGCAGTACTTC. Residues: CASRRGTGVSYEQYF.

The V call is TRBV7-9, the J call TRBJ2-1; TRBD2 aligns across 14 bases. This CDR3 has 17 residues. Per germline, CDR1 SEHNR and CDR2 FQNEAQ (reference sequence). Trimming cost V 5 bases and J 8 bases; bases outside gene matches: 11. The CDR3: CASSPLPGLAGGYEQFF. The CDR3, as DNA: TGTGCCAGCAGCCCACTCCCCGGACTAGCGGGAGGCTATGAGCAGTTCTTC.